The T cell receptor (beta chain) described here comes from a study of blood T cell repertoires in COVID-19. Background on the study: Whether acute or convalescent, the COVID-19 samples came from the United States, Italy and Spain.

In the original processing: The assay estimated nucleated cells by amplifying reference gene primers. Sequencing used immunoSEQ multiplex PCR; TCRdb keeps in-frame clones, though not all of them. V and J calls and clone size are given by that table; D and trimming were obtained from the DNA. The sample includes fewer than 200,000 clones, roughly nine tenths of them seen just once. Per germline, CDR1 SGHRS and CDR2 YFSETQ. The V gene end was trimmed by 1 base and the J gene end by 3 bases; junction bases not matched to a gene: 3. The CDR3 has 15 amino acids. The chain combines TRBV5-1 with TRBJ2-1, with 8 bases fitting TRBD1. Sequenced input: peripheral blood. This sequence was found in a man aged 18 to 35 who had recovered from COVID-19. CDR3 nucleotides: TGCGCCAGCAGCTTGTATGGGACAGGCTACAATGAGCAGTTCTTC. Protein sequence: CASSLYGTGYNEQFF.